The TCR beta chain described here comes from a study of CD8+ T cells in alopecia areata. The sample holds a few counts of this clone. All gene names here are mouse names. The CDR3 extends 4 residues past the end of the read, so its final part is completed from the germline J gene. CDR3 length equals 16 residues. The germline V gene has CDR1 NSHNY and CDR2 SYGAGN. Trimming removed 4 bases at V and 0 bases at J, with 13 bases between. A panel of CD4, CD8alpha, NKG2D, NKG2ACE and other markers served to sort pooled cutaneous lymph node cells. cDNA prepared by RNA extraction and subsequent reverse transcription served as the template for sequencing. Only in-frame clones appear in the TCRdb table, and some are missing; sequencing was by immunoSEQ multiplex PCR. The sample contains under 350,000 clones, none of them singletons.

Sequencing was carried out using CD4+ T cells sorted from a lymph node. This TCR was recovered from a C3H/HeJ mouse with alopecia areata. The mice in this strain carry MHC haplotype H2-k. The chain couples TRBV13-1 to TRBJ2-2, with TRBD2 as a possible D gene (6 bases). The chain's CDR3 is CASSLTGPANTGQLYF. Partial CDR3 DNA: TGTGCCAGCAGTTTGACTGGACCTGCAAACACCGGG.